What follows are 26 T cell receptor beta chains derived from one specimen sequenced in a study of T-cell reconstitution after alpha-beta-depleted transplantation in children. Construction of the TCRbeta library involved unique molecular identifiers. MiXCR, applied by TCRdb to the PCR reads, yields one record per CDR3 protein. Of some 520,000 distinct CDR3 sequences in the sample, approximately 29% are singletons; the top ten hold about 2.3%. The sample was PBMCs from the stem cell graft donor, taken from the stem cell graft. Receptors originate from a human donor who donated a stem cell graft to a child with aplastic anemia.

A few counts support this clonotype. The chain has TRBV5-6 and TRBJ1-1; D unresolved. V lost 3 bases to trimming and J lost 3 bases, with 3 bases between them. The CDR3 has 11 residues. Per germline, CDR1 SGHDT and CDR2 YYEEEE. CDR3 loop: CASSWDTEAFF. Here the CDR3 DNA reads TGTGCCAGCAGCTGGGACACTGAAGCTTTCTTT.

This clonotype was seen more than once but under ten times. V and J are TRBV12-3 or TRBV12-4 and TRBJ2-1; D gene unclear. V lost 0 bases and J 0 bases, leaving 9 bases between the germline ends. CDR3 length equals 16 residues. CDR3 nucleotides: TGTGCCAGCAGTTTAGCGCGAGAAGGCTCCTACAATGAGCAGTTCTTC. This sequence encodes CASSLAREGSYNEQFF.

The chain has TRBV12-3 or TRBV12-4 and TRBJ2-5; D is perhaps TRBD1 (6 bases). CDR3 length: 15 residues. Trimming stripped 5 bases from V and 3 bases from J, with 16 bases between. This CDR3 is CASSIQGTLKETQYF. The CDR3 nucleotides read TGTGCCAGCAGTATCCAGGGGACGCTAAAAGAGACCCAGTACTTC.

V usage is TRBV28 and J usage is TRBJ2-7; D ambiguous. CDR1 is MDHEN, CDR2 SYDVKM, per germline. V was shortened by 5 bases and J by 5 bases, with 13 bases between the two germline ends. The CDR3 extends over 13 amino acids. The CDR3 region is CASSEPRLDEQYF. In nucleotides, the CDR3 is TGTGCCAGCAGTGAGCCCCGTTTGGACGAGCAGTACTTC.

The chain recombines TRBV6-5 with TRBJ2-2; D is ambiguous. Trimming pared 6 bases from V and 2 bases from J, leaving 4 bases between. Germline CDR1 is MNHEY and CDR2 is SVGAGI. The CDR3 totals 12 residues. The CDR3 DNA is TGTGCCAGCAGATTCAACACCGGGGAGCTGTTTTTT. It encodes CASRFNTGELFF.

CDR3 loop: CASSQTQGGHGYTF. DNA for the CDR3: TGCGCCAGCAGCCAGACGCAAGGGGGGCATGGCTACACCTTC. The chain has TRBV5-1 and TRBJ1-2; D may be TRBD1 (6 bases). The germline V gene has CDR1 SGHRS and CDR2 YFSETQ. This CDR3 contains 14 residues. With 4 bases removed from V and 6 bases from J, the gap between germline ends came to 16 bases.

This clonotype showed up just a few times. The chain couples TRBV7-2 to TRBJ2-3, with D possibly TRBD1 on 6 matching bases. Germline V gene sequence: CDR1 SGHTA, CDR2 FQGNSA. CDR3 length equals 13 residues. The V end lost 5 bases, the J end lost 5 bases, and 11 bases lay between the germline ends. CDR3 nucleotide sequence: TGTGCCAGCAGCGTTGGGGGCGAAGATACGCAGTATTTT. Translating gives CASSVGGEDTQYF.

This chain joins TRBV6-1 and TRBJ2-2; TRBD1 agrees at 7 bases. V shed 7 bases and J 0 bases; nucleotides not matched to a gene: 5. The CDR3 spans 15 residues. Germline V gives CDR1 MNHNS, CDR2 SASEGT. The CDR3 DNA is TGTGCCAGCACGCATCAGGGGGCGAACACCGGGGAGCTGTTTTTT. It codes for CASTHQGANTGELFF.

This clonotype was seen a handful of times. The rearrangement uses TRBV7-9 and TRBJ1-2, with D possibly TRBD1 on 6 matching bases. The CDR3 is 13 amino acids. The V gene's germline CDR1 is SEHNR and CDR2 FQNEAQ (reference sequence). Trimming removed 6 bases at V and 7 bases at J, with 15 bases between. The CDR3 loop is CASSYTGSGGYTF. Here the CDR3 DNA reads TGTGCCAGCAGTTATACAGGGTCTGGTGGCTACACCTTC.

The chain couples TRBV5-1 to TRBJ2-5; the D is unclear. Trimming removed 0 bases from V and 0 bases from J, with 15 bases in between. The CDR3 totals 17 residues. The germline gives CDR1 SGHRS, CDR2 YFSETQ. CDR3 sequence (DNA): TGCGCCAGCAGCTTGGGCTCTGGCGGAGCTTACCAAGAGACCCAGTACTTC. This codes for CASSLGSGGAYQETQYF.

The V gene is TRBV6-2 or TRBV6-3, the J gene TRBJ1-1; the D gene is possibly TRBD1 (5 bases). The CDR3 is 14 amino acids. In germline, CDR1 is MNHEY, CDR2 SVGEGT. V lost 0 bases and J 4 bases, leaving 9 bases between the germline ends. CDR3 DNA sequence: TGTGCCAGCAGTTACTCGATTGGGACCACTGAAGCTTTCTTT. This encodes CASSYSIGTTEAFF.

The J gene is TRBJ2-6, the V gene TRBV20-1; D gene uncertain. From germline, CDR1 is DFQATT and CDR2 SNEGSKA (reference sequence). Trimming took 1 base from V and 1 from J, leaving 8 bases between them. This CDR3 comprises 15 residues. The CDR3 DNA sequence: TGCAGTGCTAGAGCGCAAGGGTCTGGGGCCAACGTCCTGACTTTC. Translating gives CSARAQGSGANVLTF.

This clonotype was detected a few times. The J gene is TRBJ1-5, the V gene TRBV30; no clear D gene. The CDR3 totals 14 residues. Per the germline V gene, CDR1 is GTSNPN and CDR2 is SVGIG (reference sequence). Deletions cut 0 bases from V and 6 bases from J, with 12 bases between. The CDR3 coding sequence is TGTGCCTGGAGTGTTAACAGTGCGGGTCAGCCCCAGCATTTT. Amino acids: CAWSVNSAGQPQHF.

The CDR3: CASSGDGRGRRNQPQHF. The DNA for the CDR3 is TGTGCCAGCAGTGGGGACGGGAGGGGGCGAAGGAATCAGCCCCAGCATTTT. The V gene is TRBV6-2 or TRBV6-3, the J gene TRBJ1-5, with 7 bases matching TRBD1. The CDR3 contains 17 residues. The germline V gene has CDR1 MNHEY and CDR2 SVGEGT. Trimming took 5 bases from V and 4 from J; bases not matched to a gene: 14.

The chain uses TRBV5-1 and TRBJ1-1; TRBD1 might be the D (6 bases). From germline, CDR1 is SGHRS and CDR2 YFSETQ. The CDR3 runs to 15 residues. V lost 4 bases and J 1 base, leaving 14 bases between the germline ends. The chain's CDR3 is CASSVTGNRNTEAFF. The CDR3 region has the DNA TGCGCCAGCAGCGTCACAGGGAATAGGAACACTGAAGCTTTCTTT.

The genes are TRBV27 and TRBJ2-7, with D maybe TRBD2 (6 bases). V was trimmed by 6 bases and J by 5 bases, leaving 11 bases between them. The CDR3 is 12 amino acids. Per the germline V gene, CDR1 is MNHEY and CDR2 is SMNVEV (reference sequence). DNA for the CDR3: TGTGCCAGCAGGGCGGGGTTCGACGAGCAGTACTTC. This encodes CASRAGFDEQYF.

The V and J genes are TRBV7-2 and TRBJ1-4, with D possibly matching TRBD1 (6 bases). Germline lookup yields CDR1 SGHTA and CDR2 FQGNSA. The CDR3 is made up of 15 amino acids. V lost 4 bases to trimming and J lost 4 bases, with 13 bases between them. DNA for the CDR3: TGTGCCAGCAGCTCCGGACAGAGAGTTAATGAAAAACTGTTTTTT. It codes for CASSSGQRVNEKLFF. The full variable domain, in which reference TRBV7-2 and TRBJ1-4 provide the parts outside the CDR3, is GAGVSQSPSNKVTEKGKDVELRCDPISGHTALYWYRQSLGQGLEFLIYFQGNSAPDKSGLPSDRFSAERTGGSVSTLTIQRTQQEDSAVYLCASSSGQRVNEKLFFGSGTQLSVL.

This clonotype has only a few counts. The chain has TRBV10-3 and TRBJ1-2; D is perhaps TRBD1 (5 bases). Germline V CDR1 and CDR2: ENHRY, SYGVKD. V shed 6 bases and J shed 3 bases, with 11 bases lying between them. The CDR3 spans 13 residues. In DNA form, the CDR3 reads TGTGCCATCAGCGTGGACACTTACTATGGCTACACCTTC. Translating it yields CAISVDTYYGYTF.

The genes are TRBV24-1 and TRBJ2-5, with D possibly matching TRBD2 (5 bases). CDR1 and CDR2 (germline): KGHDR, SFDVKD. Trimming took off 3 bases at V and 4 bases at J, with 20 bases between the two ends. This CDR3 comprises 17 residues. CDR3 coding DNA: TGTGCCACCAGTGATGCACCCCGGACTGCGGTAGGAGAGACCCAGTACTTC. Protein: CATSDAPRTAVGETQYF.

This clonotype was detected only a few times. The V gene is TRBV14, the J gene TRBJ1-3; no reliable D call. V gave up 2 bases and J gave up 16 bases, with 18 bases separating them. CDR3 length equals 13 residues. CDR1 and CDR2 from the germline V gene are SGHDN and FVKESK. As DNA, the CDR3 is TGTGCCAGCAGCCAAACCCAGCCTGGACCCCGCTATTTT. This translates into CASSQTQPGPRYF.

This clonotype was recorded a few times. This chain links TRBV6-2 or TRBV6-3 with TRBJ2-7, with TRBD2 matching 13 bases. V gave up 6 bases and J gave up 2 bases; unmatched junction bases: 10. The CDR3 sequence is 17 residues long. CDR1 MNHEY and CDR2 SVGEGT come from the germline V gene. CDR3 sequence reads: CASSPGLAGEITYEQYV. The CDR3 nucleotides are TGTGCCAGCAGCCCTGGACTAGCGGGAGAGATAACCTACGAGCAGTACGTC.

V is TRBV7-2 and J is TRBJ2-2; 7 nucleotides line up with TRBD1. Looked up from germline, CDR1 is SGHTA and CDR2 is FQGNSA. V shed 3 bases and J 7 bases; nucleotides not matched to a gene: 11. The CDR3 extends over 16 amino acids. The CDR3 coding sequence is TGTGCCAGCAGCTTTACCCAGGGGGTGATCGGCGGGGAGCTGTTTTTT. As protein: CASSFTQGVIGGELFF.

This clonotype has only a few counts. The chain carries TRBV5-1 and TRBJ2-1; tentatively, D is TRBD2 (6 bases). From germline, CDR1 is SGHRS and CDR2 YFSETQ. V lost 5 bases, J lost 0 bases, and 12 bases lay in between. The CDR3 sequence is 15 residues long. Here the CDR3 reads CASRGDFSSYNEQFF. The CDR3 nucleotides are TGCGCCAGCAGGGGGGACTTTAGCTCCTACAATGAGCAGTTCTTC.

This clonotype has just a few counts. The rearrangement joins TRBV20-1 to TRBJ1-6; 8 bases are a match to TRBD1. Germline values: CDR1 DFQATT, CDR2 SNEGSKA (reference sequence). This CDR3 contains 13 residues. Trimming took 3 bases from V and 8 from J; bases not matched to a gene: 3. The CDR3 DNA follows: TGCAGTGCTAGCGACAGGGGTGATTCACCCCTCCACTTT. Its protein is CSASDRGDSPLHF.

This rearrangement joins TRBV20-1 to TRBJ2-1; 8 bases match TRBD2. Germline assignment: CDR1 DFQATT and CDR2 SNEGSKA (reference sequence). The CDR3 covers 15 residues. V lost 4 bases, J lost 2 bases, and 7 bases stayed unmatched. CDR3 sequence: CSATSGPNAYNEQFF. CDR3 coding DNA: TGCAGTGCTACTAGCGGGCCGAACGCCTACAATGAGCAGTTCTTC.

In nucleotides, the CDR3 is TGTGCCAGCAGCTCTACAGGGCCCGGGGATGAAAAACTGTTTTTT. Translation gives CASSSTGPGDEKLFF. J is TRBJ1-4 and V is TRBV7-9, with TRBD1 as a possible D gene (6 bases). The V gene's germline CDR1 is SEHNR and CDR2 FQNEAQ (reference sequence). Trimming took off 4 bases at V and 6 bases at J, with 15 bases between the two ends. The CDR3 consists of 15 residues. Filled out from reference TRBV7-9 and TRBJ1-4, the complete variable domain reads DTGVSQNPRHKITKRGQNVTFRCDPISEHNRLYWYRQTLGQGPEFLTYFQNEAQLEKSRLLSDRFSAERPKGSFSTLEIQRTEQGDSAMYLCASSSTGPGDEKLFFGSGTQLSVL.